Shown below are 27 T cell receptor beta chains from a single sample sequenced in a study of T cells in Graves' hyperthyroidism and ophthalmopathy. TCR beta CDR3 regions were amplified from RNA. First-round RT-PCR targeting the TCR CDR3 was performed with the HTBI primer set. TCRdb reprocessed the multiplex PCR reads with MiXCR, giving one entry per CDR3 protein. The data show hundreds of thousands of distinct CDR3 sequences, 14% to 15% seen once. Source material: blood. These receptors were taken from a woman in her thirties or forties with Graves' ophthalmopathy.

This clonotype was counted many times. The chain joins TRBV4-2 to TRBJ1-1; no definite D call. CDR1 is LGHNA and CDR2 is YNFKEQ in the germline V gene. CDR3 length: 15 residues. The V end lost 5 bases, the J end lost 8 bases, and 21 bases lay between the germline ends. CDR3: CASSLTPGYRGEAFF. CDR3 nucleotides: TGTGCCAGCAGCTTAACTCCGGGTTACAGAGGAGAAGCTTTCTTT.

This clonotype came up many times. The genes are TRBV19 and TRBJ2-5; D perhaps matches TRBD2 (6 bases). CDR1 LNHDA and CDR2 SQIVND come from the germline V gene (reference sequence). The CDR3 covers 16 residues. The germline V and J ends were trimmed by 4 bases and 2 bases, with 17 bases remaining between them. The CDR3 loop is CASSTVRGAGQETQYF. The CDR3 DNA reads TGTGCCAGTAGTACGGTCCGGGGCGCGGGACAAGAGACCCAGTACTTC.

This CDR3 reads CASSFWAGKGNTIYF. CDR3 DNA: TGTGCCAGCAGCTTTTGGGCAGGGAAGGGAAACACCATATATTTT. V gene TRBV7-2 combines with J gene TRBJ1-3; maybe TRBD1 (5 bases). V was clipped by 3 bases and J by 4 bases, with 13 bases between them. The germline V gene has CDR1 SGHTA and CDR2 FQGNSA. This CDR3 has 15 residues.

Many counts were recorded for this clonotype. The genes are TRBV6-2 or TRBV6-3 and TRBJ2-7; D unclear. The CDR3 has 14 amino acids. The V end lost 2 bases, the J end lost 2 bases, and 10 bases lay between the germline ends. CDR1 is MNHEY and CDR2 is SVGEGT in the germline V gene. The CDR3 region has the DNA TGTGCCAGCAGTTACGAGGACCTTGCCTACGAGCAGTACTTC. This encodes CASSYEDLAYEQYF.

This clonotype was seen a few times. The chain recombines TRBV5-1 with TRBJ2-2; 9 bases match TRBD1. Trimming cost V 1 base and J 4 bases; bases outside gene matches: 8. CDR1 is SGHRS and CDR2 is YFSETQ in the germline V gene. The CDR3 runs 17 residues. CDR3 sequence: CASSLSRTGATTGELFF. The DNA of the CDR3 is TGCGCCAGCAGCTTGAGCCGGACAGGGGCGACCACCGGGGAGCTGTTTTTT. Based on the CDR3 plus reference TRBV5-1 and TRBJ2-2, the full variable domain is KAGVTQTPRYLIKTRGQQVTLSCSPISGHRSVSWYQQTPGQGLQFLFEYFSETQRNKGNFPGRFSGRQFSNSRSEMNVSTLELGDSALYLCASSLSRTGATTGELFFGEGSRLTVL.

The CDR3 sequence: CASSEPRTPSSSYEQYF. CDR3 nucleotide sequence: TGTGCCAGCAGTGAACCACGAACGCCCTCAAGCTCCTACGAGCAGTACTTC. The chain uses TRBV6-1 and TRBJ2-7; no definite D call. Germline V gives CDR1 MNHNS, CDR2 SASEGT. The CDR3 has 17 residues. Trimming cost V 2 bases and J 0 bases, with 17 bases left between them.

Ten or more counts support this clonotype. V and J are TRBV5-4 and TRBJ2-5; 8 bases map to TRBD2. The CDR3 length is 14 residues. Germline lookup yields CDR1 SGHNT and CDR2 YYREEE (reference sequence). Germline trimming cut 1 base from V and 5 bases from J; bases unmatched to any gene: 4. The CDR3 DNA sequence: TGTGCCAGCAGCTTGCCCAGCGGGAGTGAGACCCAGTACTTC. Its translation is CASSLPSGSETQYF.

This clonotype was counted many times. The genes are TRBV6-5 and TRBJ1-2; a weak D match, TRBD1 (6 bases). V shed 6 bases and J shed 4 bases, with 15 bases lying between them. The CDR3 has 14 residues. The germline CDR1 and CDR2 sequences are MNHEY and SVGAGI. DNA for the CDR3: TGTGCCAGCAGCCACAGGGACGTCGGCTATGGCTACACCTTC. This codes for CASSHRDVGYGYTF.

This clonotype was recorded a few times. The chain joins TRBV20-1 to TRBJ1-3, with a tentative D call TRBD1 (5 bases). Trimming took off 1 base at V and 2 bases at J, with 12 bases between the two ends. This CDR3 spans 15 amino acids. Germline lookup yields CDR1 DFQATT and CDR2 SNEGSKA (reference sequence). CDR3 amino acids: CSARGGPKTGNTIYF. DNA for the CDR3: TGCAGTGCTAGAGGGGGACCGAAGACTGGAAACACCATATATTTT.

V and J are TRBV5-5 and TRBJ1-1; D unclear. The germline V gene encodes CDR1 SGHKS and CDR2 YYEKEE (reference sequence). The V gene lost 4 bases and the J gene lost 1 base, with 11 bases spanning the gap. The CDR3 spans 14 residues. CDR3 amino acids: CASSPSTQNTEAFF. The CDR3 DNA sequence: TGTGCCAGCAGCCCTAGCACGCAGAACACTGAAGCTTTCTTT. Using reference TRBV5-5 and TRBJ1-1 for the parts outside the CDR3, the full variable domain is DAGVTQSPTHLIKTRGQQVTLRCSPISGHKSVSWYQQVLGQGPQFIFQYYEKEERGRGNFPDRFSARQFPNYSSELNVNALLLGDSALYLCASSPSTQNTEAFFGQGTRLTVV.

This clonotype was counted only a few times. A much larger clone is a single base away; this may be a read error. Written as DNA, the CDR3 is TGTGCCAGCAGTGAGTCTGGCCGTGCCTTGGGAGAGCAGTACTTC. It is translated as CASSESGRALGEQYF. The chain is built from TRBV10-3 and TRBJ2-7; D is unclear. The CDR3 sequence is 15 residues long. Germline V gene lookup returns CDR1 ENHRY and CDR2 SYGVKD.

The table lists this clonotype with many counts. The rearrangement joins TRBV7-8 to TRBJ2-5; 10 bases are shared with TRBD1. The CDR3 contains 15 residues. CDR1 and CDR2 (germline): SGHVS, FQNEAQ. V gave up 3 bases and J gave up 7 bases; unmatched junction bases: 8. The CDR3 sequence is CASSFGTGDRGTQYF. The DNA for the CDR3 is TGTGCCAGCAGCTTCGGGACAGGGGACAGGGGGACCCAGTACTTC. The entire variable domain, with the rest obtained from reference TRBV7-8 and TRBJ2-5, is as follows: GAGVSQSPRYKVAKRGQDVALRCDPISGHVSLFWYQQALGQGPEFLTYFQNEAQLDKSGLPSDRFFAERPEGSVSTLKIQRTQQEDSAVYLCASSFGTGDRGTQYFGPGTRLLVL.

This clonotype was observed many times. The chain links TRBV19 to TRBJ2-7, with D perhaps TRBD2 (6 bases). The CDR3 consists of 14 residues. Germline V gene lookup returns CDR1 LNHDA and CDR2 SQIVND (reference sequence). V was cut by 3 bases and J by 1 base, with 10 bases left in between. The CDR3 here is CASSIGGASYEQYF. The DNA for the CDR3 is TGTGCCAGTAGTATCGGGGGAGCATCCTACGAGCAGTACTTC.

This clonotype was seen at least ten times. The rearrangement links TRBV11-2 to TRBJ2-5; a possible D gene is TRBD2 (6 bases). V dropped 5 bases and J dropped 4 bases, with 14 bases sitting between them. CDR3 length: 14 residues. The germline CDR1 and CDR2 sequences are SGHAT and FQNNGV. The DNA for the CDR3 is TGTGCCAGCAGCCATTCGGGGGAAGGAGAGACCCAGTACTTC. This codes for CASSHSGEGETQYF.

This clonotype occurred many times. This chain joins TRBV20-1 and TRBJ1-5; no reliable D call. CDR1 is DFQATT and CDR2 is SNEGSKA in the germline V gene (reference sequence). Trimming took 0 bases from V and 1 from J, leaving 13 bases between them. The CDR3 is 16 amino acids. This CDR3 is CSARDPFRKSNQPQHF. The CDR3 nucleotides are TGCAGTGCTAGAGACCCGTTTCGGAAGAGCAATCAGCCCCAGCATTTT.

This clonotype has ten or more counts. The chain employs TRBV6-1 and TRBJ1-2, with D tentatively TRBD1 (5 bases). Germline V gene data show CDR1 as MNHNS and CDR2 as SASEGT. The V gene lost 10 bases and the J gene lost 4 bases, with 13 bases spanning the gap. The CDR3 loop spans 12 amino acids. The CDR3 here is CATSTASYGYTF. CDR3 coding DNA: TGTGCCACTTCGACAGCCAGCTATGGCTACACCTTC.

This clonotype has a count of ten or more. The genes are TRBV2 and TRBJ2-1; either TRBD1 or TRBD2 may fit D (6 bases each). The CDR3 runs 13 residues. Between the trimmed V and J ends, which lost 6 bases and 7 bases, there was a span of 13 bases. Germline V gene lookup returns CDR1 SNHLY and CDR2 FYNNEI. The CDR3 loop reads CASRRGAGNEQFF. CDR3 coding DNA: TGTGCCAGCAGAAGGGGGGCTGGGAATGAGCAGTTCTTC.

This clonotype appeared many times. This CDR3 reads CSASRIGENTEAFF. Written as DNA, the CDR3 is TGCAGTGCCTCTCGGATAGGGGAGAACACTGAAGCTTTCTTT. V usage is TRBV20-1 and J usage is TRBJ1-1; D perhaps matches TRBD1 (5 bases). The germline CDR1 and CDR2 sequences are DFQATT and SNEGSKA (reference sequence). This CDR3 region has 14 residues. Trimming left V 6 bases short and J 1 base short, with 15 bases between.

This clonotype has ten or more counts. The rearrangement uses TRBV28 and TRBJ2-7; either TRBD1 or TRBD2 may fit D (5 bases each). This CDR3 has 14 residues. CDR1 and CDR2 from the germline V gene are MDHEN and SYDVKM. Between the trimmed V and J ends, which lost 6 bases and 3 bases, there was a span of 15 bases. The CDR3 is CASRASGRFYEQYF. Here the CDR3 DNA reads TGTGCCAGCAGGGCCTCGGGACGGTTCTACGAGCAGTACTTC.

This clonotype was seen more than once but under ten times. J is TRBJ1-1 and V is TRBV5-1; D call uncertain. The CDR3 runs to 14 residues. V gave up 1 base and J gave up 8 bases, with 15 bases separating them. Germline CDR1 and CDR2: SGHRS and YFSETQ. The CDR3 DNA reads TGCGCCAGCAGCTTGTACGTCCTCGGGAGGGAAGCTTTCTTT. This codes for CASSLYVLGREAFF.

This clonotype was observed at least ten times. The chain couples TRBV6-2 or TRBV6-3 to TRBJ2-7; 8 bases are a match to TRBD1. Per the germline V gene, CDR1 is MNHEY and CDR2 is SVGEGT. Trimming removed 2 bases from V and 4 bases from J; junction bases left unmatched: 7. The CDR3 contains 15 residues. DNA of the CDR3: TGTGCCAGCAGTTACGCGCGACAGGGGATTTACGAGCAGTACTTC. Amino acid sequence: CASSYARQGIYEQYF.

This clonotype was seen at least ten times. The chain joins TRBV11-2 to TRBJ2-2; D not resolved. CDR3 length: 14 amino acids. Trimming pared 5 bases from V and 1 base from J, leaving 8 bases between. Germline V gives CDR1 SGHAT, CDR2 FQNNGV. CDR3 loop: CASSKRMNTGELFF. In DNA form, the CDR3 reads TGTGCCAGCAGCAAGAGGATGAACACCGGGGAGCTGTTTTTT.

This clonotype occurred many times. The DNA is omitted, as the CDR3 cannot be located on it reliably, and the CDR3 follows TCRdb's listing. This CDR3 reads CASTSGDTEAFF. The rearrangement uses TRBV6-5 and TRBJ1-1. The CDR3 numbers 12 amino acids, ends counted. From germline, CDR1 is MNHEY and CDR2 SVGAGI.

This clonotype was detected ten times or more. This chain links TRBV10-3 with TRBJ2-7; 7 bases line up with TRBD2. The trim removed 8 bases at V and 1 base at J, leaving 5 bases unmatched. The CDR3 contains 13 residues. The V gene's germline CDR1 is ENHRY and CDR2 SYGVKD. As DNA, the CDR3 is TGTGCCATCCGTACGGGAGGATCCTACGAGCAGTACTTC. Translating gives CAIRTGGSYEQYF.

This clonotype has a count of ten or more. V and J are TRBV7-2 and TRBJ2-5; TRBD2 might be the D (5 bases). Looked up from germline, CDR1 is SGHTA and CDR2 is FQGNSA. The CDR3 totals 14 residues. The V end was cut by 3 bases, the J end by 7 bases, with 15 bases between. The chain's CDR3 is CASSLGSGAGTQYF. CDR3 nucleotide sequence: TGTGCCAGCAGCTTGGGCTCAGGCGCGGGGACCCAGTACTTC.

In this sample, this clonotype turned up many times. V gene TRBV28 combines with J gene TRBJ2-5, with 7 bases aligning to TRBD2. Per the germline V gene, CDR1 is MDHEN and CDR2 is SYDVKM. Unmatched junction bases numbered 18, after V lost 7 bases and J lost 4 bases. The CDR3 length is 17 residues. The CDR3 reads CASIEGPSTGRVETQYF. CDR3 coding DNA: TGTGCCAGCATCGAGGGGCCCAGCACGGGGAGGGTAGAGACCCAGTACTTC. The whole variable domain, remainder taken from reference TRBV28 and TRBJ2-5, is DVKVTQSSRYLVKRTGEKVFLECVQDMDHENMFWYRQDPGLGLRLIYFSYDVKMKEKGDIPEGYSVSREKKERFSLILESASTNQTSMYLCASIEGPSTGRVETQYFGPGTRLLVL.

This clonotype turned up a few times. The genes are TRBV4-2 and TRBJ2-5; TRBD1 aligns across 7 bases. The CDR3 sequence is 14 residues long. Germline V gives CDR1 LGHNA, CDR2 YNFKEQ. V trimming: 4 bases; J trimming: 4 bases; junction bases outside the gene matches: 6. CDR3 sequence (DNA): TGTGCCAGCAGCCCCCGGACAGGTGGAGAGACCCAGTACTTC. This encodes CASSPRTGGETQYF.